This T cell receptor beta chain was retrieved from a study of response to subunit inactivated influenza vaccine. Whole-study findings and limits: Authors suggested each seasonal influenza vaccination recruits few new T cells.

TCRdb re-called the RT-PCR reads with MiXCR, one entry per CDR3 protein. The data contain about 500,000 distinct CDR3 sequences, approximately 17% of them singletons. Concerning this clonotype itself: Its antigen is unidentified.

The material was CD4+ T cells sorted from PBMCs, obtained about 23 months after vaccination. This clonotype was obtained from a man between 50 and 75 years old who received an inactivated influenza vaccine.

The CDR3 is CATQRAGRNTDTQYF. The CDR3 coding sequence is TGTGCCACTCAACGCGCGGGACGAAACACAGATACGCAGTATTTT. This chain links TRBV12-3 or TRBV12-4 with TRBJ2-3, with D possibly TRBD2 on 6 matching bases. Trimming left V 10 bases short and J 2 bases short, with 19 bases between. This CDR3 spans 15 amino acids.